This TCR beta chain was sequenced in a study of control samples from healthy donors and cancer patients. Sequencing was performed with immunoSEQ multiplex PCR; in TCRdb, only in-frame clones are kept and a portion is missing. The data contain over 75,000 clones, 91% of them seen just once; the ten biggest clones take up 15% to 18%. CDR3 size: 16 residues. CDR1 is KGHSH and CDR2 is LQKENI in the germline V gene. Deletions cut 5 bases from V and 0 bases from J, with 16 bases between. The rearrangement links TRBV18 to TRBJ1-1, with D uncertain. Material: blood. The clonotype was recovered from a man aged 25 to 40 in good health. CDR3 nucleotides: TGTGCCAGCTCAACTACCGGAGGAGAATTGAACACTGAAGCTTTCTTT. It encodes CASSTTGGELNTEAFF. The whole variable domain, filled in from reference TRBV18 and TRBJ1-1, reads NAGVMQNPRHLVRRRGQEARLRCSPMKGHSHVYWYRQLPEEGLKFMVYLQKENIIDESGMPKERFSAEFPKEGPSILRIQQVVRGDSAAYFCASSTTGGELNTEAFFGQGTRLTVV.